This is a list of T cell receptor beta chains from one sample in a study of blood T cell repertoires in COVID-19. Method: immunoSEQ multiplex PCR; TCRdb's copy keeps in-frame clones and lacks some. The sample lists 83,000 or so clones, around 86% occurring once. Sequencing input: peripheral blood. These receptors all stem from an elderly man with active or convalescent COVID-19. Both conserved end residues are part of each CDR3. The size of a clone is reported for some rows only, either as once, few or many, or as a class for expanded clones.

TRBJ2-5	NA	TRBV9	CASSALGGGQETQYF
TRBJ1-2	NA	TRBV19	CASSTGGDGYTF
TRBJ2-5	NA	TRBV25-1	CASSVRGQETQYF
TRBJ1-6	NA	TRBV3-1/TRBV3-2	CASSQDWGPYSPLHF
TRBJ1-5	NA	TRBV7-3	CASSLSWGQPQHF
TRBJ1-5	NA	TRBV19	CASSINRTPNQPQHF
TRBJ1-1	NA	TRBV29-1	CSAKVRGDTEAFF
TRBJ1-6	NA	TRBV11-2	CASTPGGQYNSPLHF
TRBJ2-5	NA	TRBV5-4	CASSSRGGGETQYF
TRBJ2-5	NA	TRBV24-1	CATSDPLSSWDRPYQETQYF
TRBJ1-4	NA	TRBV6-1	CASSEGPANEKLFF
TRBJ1-2	few	TRBV6-5	CASTEPRGGNYGYTF
TRBJ1-2	NA	TRBV25-1	CASSDWGGNYGYTF
TRBJ1-5	NA	TRBV15	CATSIGQGEYQPQHF
TRBJ2-3	NA	TRBV9	CASSATSGSTDTQYF
TRBJ2-3	NA	TRBV24-1	CATGPEGDTQYF
TRBJ2-5	NA	TRBV5-4	CASSSGRRLETQYF
TRBJ2-1	once	TRBV7-9	CASSLGLAGQFF
TRBJ1-6	few	TRBV9	CASSGPQGAHNSPLHF
TRBJ1-5	few	TRBV28	CASSFWKQGAGNQPQHF
TRBJ2-5	NA	TRBV7-2	CASRTGGGETQYF
TRBJ1-1	NA	TRBV3-1/TRBV3-2	CASTRTGMNTEAFF
TRBJ2-3	few	TRBV5-1	CASSPGLGPPDTQYF
TRBJ1-5	NA	TRBV7-8	CASSLQGNSNQPQHF
TRBJ2-2	NA	TRBV11-3	CASSSGQSGSLFF
TRBJ1-2	NA	TRBV30	CAWSSKGLPGYGYTF
TRBJ1-2	NA	TRBV19	CASSIIGGGYGYTF
TRBJ1-1	NA	TRBV5-6	CASSPRTGRNTEAFF
TRBJ2-3	NA	TRBV5-6	CASSLILARDTQYF
TRBJ1-1	NA	TRBV15	CATRGQGGRRNTEAFF
TRBJ2-3	NA	TRBV2	CASREGGGTQYF
TRBJ1-4	NA	TRBV7-9	CASSLAGQLVNEKLFF
TRBJ2-5	NA	TRBV28	CASSLPGHETQYF
TRBJ2-3	NA	TRBV5-4	CASSVTGYRTDTQYF
TRBJ1-3	NA	TRBV5-1	CASSLGISGNTIYF
TRBJ1-2	NA	TRBV19	CASIRTGNYGYTF
TRBJ1-4	NA	TRBV6-5	CASSSLGTGPEKLFF
TRBJ1-1	NA	TRBV28	CASRATGTANTEAFF
TRBJ1-1	NA	TRBV18	CASSPTGGAYTEAFF
TRBJ1-5	NA	TRBV7-8	CASSLRQGIGQPQHF
TRBJ2-5	NA	TRBV28	CASSTPGQGQETQYF
TRBJ2-1	NA	TRBV2	CASSGRRAEQFF
TRBJ2-3	NA	TRBV5-4	CASSSGGASTDTQYF
TRBJ1-5	NA	TRBV6-1	CASSERGIRDQPQHF
TRBJ1-5	NA	TRBV18	CASSPRQGINQPQHF
TRBJ1-4	NA	TRBV24-1	CATTSTGTNEKLFF
TRBJ1-5	NA	TRBV19	CASSTPQRQVSNQPQHF
TRBJ1-3	NA	TRBV27	CASRAGQGLVSGDGNTIYF
TRBJ1-3	once	TRBV7-2	CASSPPGVRGNTIYF
TRBJ2-5	NA	TRBV6-5	CASSPSGGAGETQYF
TRBJ1-5	NA	TRBV7-6	CASSLEGGTGGQPQHF
TRBJ2-5	NA	TRBV5-4	CASSYDLTVVQETQYF
TRBJ1-2	NA	TRBV7-9	CASSLGQVDYGYTF
TRBJ2-1	NA	TRBV5-1	CASSLALGQGNGEQFF
TRBJ1-1	once	TRBV6-1	CASSETGWTGGKGTEAFF